This T cell receptor (beta chain) was identified in a study of blood T cell repertoires in COVID-19. Background on the study: Samples taken during acute and convalescent COVID-19 were collected in the United States, Italy and Spain. PBMCs, B-cell-depleted T cells, or T cells were the source of the cDNA or gDNA that made up the material.

This CDR3 has 13 residues. Per germline, CDR1 PRHDT and CDR2 FYEKMQ (reference sequence). V was shortened by 5 bases and J by 5 bases, with 13 bases between the two germline ends. In the study's own analysis: Amplification of reference gene primers provided the estimated nucleated cell counts. Only in-frame clones appear in the TCRdb table, and some are missing; sequencing was by immunoSEQ multiplex PCR. For V, J and clone size, that table is used; D and trimming come from the DNA. The table lists under 65,000 clones, 75% to 85% of them singletons, with about 6% in the top ten. V is TRBV13 and J is TRBJ2-7, with D possibly being TRBD2 (5 bases). This receptor was identified in a woman aged 60-75 years with acute or convalescent COVID-19. Sequencing input: peripheral blood. This CDR3 reads CASSPDGVHEQYF. As DNA, the CDR3 is TGTGCCAGCAGCCCGGACGGGGTTCACGAGCAGTACTTC.